Below, 16 T cell receptor beta chains from the same sample are listed, as sequenced in a study of T cells in Graves' hyperthyroidism and ophthalmopathy. The source material, RNA transcripts, was used to amplify TCR beta CDR3 regions. When the TCR CDR3 underwent first-round RT-PCR, the HTBI primer set was used. TCRdb ran MiXCR on the multiplex PCR reads and lists one entry per CDR3 protein. The table includes around 600,000 distinct CDR3 sequences, 14% detected once. Sequenced material: blood. Source of these receptors: a woman younger than 30 with Graves' ophthalmopathy.

The chain has TRBV20-1 and TRBJ1-4; D remains ambiguous. Deletions cut 1 base from V and 0 bases from J, with 9 bases between. The CDR3 loop spans 15 amino acids. Per the germline V gene, CDR1 is DFQATT and CDR2 is SNEGSKA (reference sequence). The CDR3 region is CSARGTDATNEKLFF. The DNA for the CDR3 is TGCAGTGCTAGAGGGACCGATGCAACTAATGAAAAACTGTTTTTT.

This clonotype was seen repeatedly, ten times or more. The chain is built from TRBV7-9 and TRBJ2-3; 7 bases are shared with TRBD2. V was clipped by 4 bases and J by 7 bases; unmatched bases: 5. Germline V gene sequence: CDR1 SEHNR, CDR2 FQNEAQ (reference sequence). The length of the CDR3 is 13 residues. For the CDR3, the DNA is TGTGCCAGCAGCTGGGGGGGGAGACATACGCAGTATTTT. Amino acid sequence: CASSWGGRHTQYF.

The chain combines TRBV13 with TRBJ2-3; 14 positions match TRBD2. The ends lost 3 bases at V and 6 bases at J; junction bases unmatched: 8. Germline V lookup: CDR1 PRHDT, CDR2 FYEKMQ (reference sequence). CDR3 length equals 17 residues. The CDR3 protein is CASSFPGLAGAGDTQYF. CDR3 nucleotides: TGTGCCAGCAGCTTTCCGGGACTAGCGGGAGCCGGGGATACGCAGTATTTT.

This chain links TRBV20-1 with TRBJ2-7, with 9 bases matching TRBD2. The CDR3 runs to 15 residues. Unmatched junction bases numbered 5, after V lost 0 bases and J lost 2 bases. CDR1 and CDR2 (germline): DFQATT, SNEGSKA (reference sequence). CDR3 sequence (DNA): TGCAGTGCTAGAGATCCGACTAGCGGAACCTACGAGCAGTACTTC. It is translated as CSARDPTSGTYEQYF.

This clonotype was seen many times. The chain uses TRBV7-2 and TRBJ2-1; 13 bases are shared with TRBD2. This CDR3 has 15 residues. Germline CDR1 and CDR2: SGHTA and FQGNSA. V shed 2 bases and J 9 bases; nucleotides not matched to a gene: 4. CDR3 amino acids: CASSLWTSGGSEQFF. CDR3 in DNA: TGTGCCAGCAGCTTATGGACTAGCGGGGGTAGTGAGCAGTTCTTC.

This clonotype was seen many times. The chain employs TRBV30 and TRBJ1-1, with a weak D call TRBD1 (5 bases). V lost 1 base and J lost 4, with 7 bases in between. CDR3 length: 12 amino acids. Germline V gene data show CDR1 as GTSNPN and CDR2 as SVGIG (reference sequence). This CDR3 is CAWSGGGTEAFF. The CDR3 bases are TGTGCCTGGAGTGGGGGGGGCACTGAAGCTTTCTTT.

The sample holds many counts of this clonotype. This sequence joins TRBV27 and TRBJ2-1; 9 nucleotides agree with TRBD2. V was clipped by 5 bases and J by 7 bases; unmatched bases: 12. Per the germline V gene, CDR1 is MNHEY and CDR2 is SMNVEV (reference sequence). The CDR3 contains 16 residues. The CDR3 DNA is TGTGCCAGCAGTGGTTTAGCGGGAGAGCGGAGGAATGAGCAGTTCTTC. Its translation is CASSGLAGERRNEQFF.

The V call is TRBV5-6, the J call TRBJ1-2; 8 positions agree with TRBD1. From germline, CDR1 is SGHDT and CDR2 YYEEEE. The CDR3 loop spans 15 amino acids. V lost 4 bases to trimming and J lost 7 bases; unmatched junction nucleotides: 12. The CDR3 sequence is CASSPGQGIMGGYTF. As DNA, the CDR3 is TGTGCCAGCAGCCCCGGACAGGGTATAATGGGTGGCTACACCTTC.

The chain couples TRBV4-2 to TRBJ2-6, with D possibly matching TRBD1 (5 bases). The CDR3 has 14 residues. V was shortened by 7 bases and J by 3 bases, with 10 bases between the two germline ends. The germline CDR1 and CDR2 sequences are LGHNA and YNFKEQ. CDR3: CASTPGYGANVLTF. The CDR3 bases are TGTGCCAGCACCCCAGGGTATGGGGCCAACGTCCTGACTTTC.

This clonotype has just a few counts. This sequence joins TRBV13 and TRBJ2-7, with D maybe TRBD2 (6 bases). This CDR3 has 15 amino acids. Trimming removed 4 bases from V and 0 bases from J, with 13 bases in between. Germline V gene lookup returns CDR1 PRHDT and CDR2 FYEKMQ (reference sequence). CDR3 nucleotide sequence: TGTGCCAGCAGCTCCCGCGGGGCCCTCTCCTACGAGCAGTACTTC. Translated: CASSSRGALSYEQYF.

This clonotype has ten or more counts. The J gene is TRBJ1-5, the V gene TRBV7-8; D might be TRBD1 (6 bases). The V gene's germline CDR1 is SGHVS and CDR2 FQNEAQ. The CDR3 runs to 15 residues. Trimming took 3 bases from V and 4 from J, leaving 13 bases between them. CDR3 residues: CASSFKWDTNQPQHF. The CDR3 DNA sequence: TGTGCCAGCAGCTTTAAATGGGACACTAATCAGCCCCAGCATTTT.

In this sample, this clonotype turned up a few times. The chain recombines TRBV19 with TRBJ2-1; 10 nucleotides match TRBD1. The CDR3 consists of 18 residues. Per the germline V gene, CDR1 is LNHDA and CDR2 is SQIVND (reference sequence). The J segment lost 4 bases and the V segment lost 3 bases, leaving 12 bases of the junction unmatched. CDR3 loop: CASSIQGSGTGVYNEQFF. CDR3 bases: TGTGCCAGTAGTATCCAGGGGTCCGGGACAGGGGTTTACAATGAGCAGTTCTTC.

The chain is built from TRBV16 and TRBJ1-2; tentative D call: TRBD1 (5 bases). The CDR3 spans 16 residues. Trimming removed 0 bases at V and 4 bases at J, with 15 bases between. From germline, CDR1 is KGHSY and CDR2 FQNENV. CDR3 region: CASSQSIQGASYGYTF. CDR3 nucleotides: TGTGCCAGCAGCCAATCGATCCAAGGGGCCAGCTATGGCTACACCTTC.

The V call is TRBV7-9, the J call TRBJ2-5, with 10 bases matching TRBD2. The CDR3 consists of 15 residues. Unmatched junction bases numbered 0, after V lost 0 bases and J lost 2 bases. Germline assignment: CDR1 SEHNR and CDR2 FQNEAQ (reference sequence). CDR3 region: CASSLATSGQETQYF. The DNA of the CDR3 is TGTGCCAGCAGCTTAGCGACTAGCGGGCAAGAGACCCAGTACTTC.

This clonotype was seen ten or more times. This rearrangement joins TRBV3-1 to TRBJ2-5; 8 bases agree with TRBD1. Trimming removed 4 bases from V and 5 bases from J; junction bases left unmatched: 6. Germline CDR1 and CDR2: LGHDT and YNNKEL (reference sequence). The CDR3 contains 14 residues. In nucleotides, the CDR3 is TGTGCCAGCAGCCCCCGGACAGGGACTGAGACCCAGTACTTC. This encodes CASSPRTGTETQYF.

This clonotype appeared many times. The rearrangement links TRBV6-2 or TRBV6-3 to TRBJ2-1, with 10 positions matching TRBD2. From germline, CDR1 is MNHEY and CDR2 SVGEGT. The V gene end was trimmed by 0 bases and the J gene end by 5 bases; junction bases not matched to a gene: 4. The CDR3 has 16 residues. Here the CDR3 DNA reads TGTGCCAGCAGTTACTCGACAGCGGGAGGGAACAATGAGCAGTTCTTC. Its translation: CASSYSTAGGNNEQFF.